This T cell receptor (beta chain) appears in the sequencing data of a study of sequential checkpoint blockade in melanoma. Sequencing was performed with immunoSEQ multiplex PCR; in TCRdb, only in-frame clones are kept and a portion is missing. The table includes about 5,300 clones, 78% detected once. Treatment here: randomized to nivolumab then ipilimumab (arm A) or the reverse (arm B). The V and J ends lost 3 bases and 0 bases, in that order; junction bases with no gene match: 8. CDR3 length: 17 amino acids. Germline values: CDR1 SQVTM, CDR2 ANQGSEA. The TCR was taken from a human donor with melanoma. The V gene is TRBV29-1, the J gene TRBJ2-4; 10 bases are shared with TRBD2. The sequences come from CD8+ T cells sorted from blood (inferred from file names), collected from a patient given nivolumab and ipilimumab in sequence. The CDR3 reads CSVDGLAGALAKNIQYF. The CDR3, as DNA: TGCAGCGTTGATGGGCTAGCGGGGGCTCTAGCCAAAAACATTCAGTACTTC.